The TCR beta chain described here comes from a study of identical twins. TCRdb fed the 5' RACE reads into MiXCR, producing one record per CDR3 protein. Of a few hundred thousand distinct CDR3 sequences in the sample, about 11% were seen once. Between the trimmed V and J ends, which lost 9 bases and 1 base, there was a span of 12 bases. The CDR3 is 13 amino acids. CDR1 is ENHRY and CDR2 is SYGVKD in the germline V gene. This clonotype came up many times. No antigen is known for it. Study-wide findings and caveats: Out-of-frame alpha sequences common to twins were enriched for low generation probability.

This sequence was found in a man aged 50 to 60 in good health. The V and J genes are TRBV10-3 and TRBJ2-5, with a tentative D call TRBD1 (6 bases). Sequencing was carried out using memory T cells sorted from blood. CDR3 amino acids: CAIKEGVQETQYF. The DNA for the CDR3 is TGTGCCATAAAAGAGGGGGTCCAAGAGACCCAGTACTTC.